The 27 T cell receptor beta chains in this list originate from one sample, sequenced in a study of cytomegalovirus exposure and HLA in healthy donors. Amplification used 60 Vbeta primers and 13 Jbeta primers. Data came from immunoSEQ multiplex PCR; TCRdb stores just in-frame clones and leaves some out. The sample includes about 160,000 clones, approximately 85% seen only once; the top ten take over 0.85%. Sample: PBMCs. These receptors originate from a girl aged 2 to 9 in good health and CMV-seropositive.

This chain connects TRBV9 to TRBJ2-1; tentative D call: TRBD2 (6 bases). Germline V gene data show CDR1 as SGDLS and CDR2 as YYNGEE. With 2 bases removed from V and 1 base from J, the gap between germline ends came to 7 bases. The CDR3 spans 14 residues. The CDR3 DNA follows: TGTGCCAGCAGCGTGGAGGGGTCCTACAATGAGCAGTTCTTC. Its protein product is CASSVEGSYNEQFF.

The chain couples TRBV4-1 to TRBJ2-7; 12 positions agree with TRBD2. The V and J ends lost 2 bases and 2 bases, in that order; junction bases with no gene match: 1. Germline CDR1 is MGHRA and CDR2 is YSYEKL. This CDR3 comprises 15 residues. CDR3 coding DNA: TGCGCCAGCAGCCAACGGACTAGCGGGACCTACGAGCAGTACTTC. Its protein product is CASSQRTSGTYEQYF.

The genes are TRBV27 and TRBJ2-1; 8 bases match TRBD2. With V trimmed by 2 bases and J by 3 bases, 3 bases remained unmatched. The germline gives CDR1 MNHEY, CDR2 SMNVEV (reference sequence). The CDR3 spans 15 residues. CDR3 in amino acids: CASSLEGLVYNEQFF. The DNA of the CDR3 is TGTGCCAGCAGTTTAGAGGGACTAGTCTACAATGAGCAGTTCTTC.

V and J are TRBV6-5 and TRBJ2-7, with 10 nucleotides matching TRBD2. The V and J ends lost 6 bases and 5 bases, in that order; junction bases with no gene match: 10. CDR1 and CDR2 from the germline V gene are MNHEY and SVGAGI. The CDR3 is 15 amino acids. The CDR3, as DNA: TGTGCCAGCAGCACCTCGGGGACTAGCGTCGACGAGCAGTACTTC. Its protein product is CASSTSGTSVDEQYF.

The gene calls are TRBV11-2 and TRBJ2-1; 8 nucleotides match TRBD2. V shed 5 bases, J shed 5 bases, and the junction held 14 bases outside the gene matches. Germline V gene data show CDR1 as SGHAT and CDR2 as FQNNGV. The CDR3 has 17 residues. The CDR3, as DNA: TGTGCCAGCAGCCCCACGCCCCGCGGGACTAGGGACAATGAGCAGTTCTTC. Translation gives CASSPTPRGTRDNEQFF.

Of note for this clone: This likely comes from a read error, as the CDR3 has no conserved phenylalanine or tryptophan at its end. The limits of the CDR3 on the DNA are not certain, so only TCRdb's listed CDR3 is given. The chain is built from TRBV12-5 and TRBJ2-7; the table calls TRBD1, which could not be checked here. Counting both end residues, the CDR3 totals 11 amino acids. Germline V gene lookup returns CDR1 LGHNT and CDR2 FRNRAP. CDR3 sequence: CASGLLGTVSL.

CDR3 sequence (DNA): TGTGCCAGCAGTTTTGCCCCCGAGGGAAACACCATATATTTT. This sequence encodes CASSFAPEGNTIYF. The rearrangement uses TRBV28 and TRBJ1-3, with D uncertain. The V gene lost 3 bases and the J gene lost 4 bases, with 10 bases spanning the gap. The CDR3 covers 14 residues. CDR1 MDHEN and CDR2 SYDVKM come from the germline V gene.

The rearrangement uses TRBV30 and TRBJ1-2; 9 bases map to TRBD1. Germline V gene lookup returns CDR1 GTSNPN and CDR2 SVGIG (reference sequence). Trimming removed 1 base from V and 7 bases from J; junction bases left unmatched: 10. The CDR3 spans 15 residues. The CDR3 is CAWSGTGTGIGGYTF. As DNA, the CDR3 is TGTGCCTGGAGTGGAACAGGGACAGGGATCGGTGGCTACACCTTC.

The rearrangement uses TRBV5-1 and TRBJ1-2, with 11 positions matching TRBD1. Germline assignment: CDR1 SGHRS and CDR2 YFSETQ. The CDR3 spans 16 residues. After removal of 4 bases from V and 4 bases from J, the junction contained 9 bases not matched to a gene. The CDR3 DNA reads as TGCGCCAGCAGCGTTGGGACAGGGGGGACTAGCTATGGCTACACCTTC. Its translation is CASSVGTGGTSYGYTF.

The V and J genes are TRBV5-4 and TRBJ2-3, with TRBD2 identical over 10 bases. The CDR3 totals 17 residues. The V gene end was trimmed by 4 bases and the J gene end by 5 bases; junction bases not matched to a gene: 13. Per germline, CDR1 SGHNT and CDR2 YYREEE (reference sequence). The CDR3 DNA follows: TGTGCCAGCAGCCGCATAGGGCTAGCGGGAGTGGAAGATACGCAGTATTTT. Amino acids: CASSRIGLAGVEDTQYF.

The V and J genes are TRBV30 and TRBJ2-1, with D unclear. Germline assignment: CDR1 GTSNPN and CDR2 SVGIG (reference sequence). The ends were cut back, 0 bases at V and 1 base at J, with 7 bases in the middle. The CDR3 is made up of 14 amino acids. CDR3 coding DNA: TGTGCCTGGAGTGTTATGACTTCCTACAATGAGCAGTTCTTC. It encodes CAWSVMTSYNEQFF.

The chain couples TRBV7-3 to TRBJ2-7; 9 bases line up with TRBD1. The CDR3 has 13 residues. Germline values: CDR1 SGHTA, CDR2 FQGTGA. Trimming at V came to 4 bases and at J to 5 bases, leaving 3 bases not matched to a gene. The CDR3 loop reads CASSWDRENEQYF. The CDR3, as DNA: TGTGCCAGCAGCTGGGACAGGGAAAACGAGCAGTACTTC. The full variable domain, rest sourced from reference TRBV7-3 and TRBJ2-7, is GAGVSQTPSNKVTEKGKYVELRCDPISGHTALYWYRQSLGQGPEFLIYFQGTGAADDSGLPNDRFFAVRPEGSVSTLKIQRTERGDSAVYLCASSWDRENEQYFGPGTRLTVT.

There are a few counts of this clone. J is TRBJ2-6 and V is TRBV4-1; perhaps TRBD2 as D (6 bases). The germline gives CDR1 MGHRA, CDR2 YSYEKL. V lost 2 bases to trimming and J lost 1 base, with 12 bases between them. CDR3 length: 17 amino acids. CDR3 coding DNA: TGCGCCAGCAGCCAATTGTCGGGACTGTCTGGGGCCAACGTCCTGACTTTC. Encoded protein: CASSQLSGLSGANVLTF.

The rearrangement uses TRBV25-1 and TRBJ2-2; 9 bases agree with TRBD1. Trimming took 7 bases from V and 3 from J; bases not matched to a gene: 3. The germline V gene has CDR1 MGHDK and CDR2 SYGVNS. The CDR3 has 14 residues. The CDR3, as DNA: TGTGCCAGCAAGGGACAGGGCGACACCGGGGAGCTGTTTTTT. It encodes CASKGQGDTGELFF.

The chain is built from TRBV30 and TRBJ2-7; D possibly corresponds to TRBD2 (5 bases). Germline V gene data show CDR1 as GTSNPN and CDR2 as SVGIG (reference sequence). V dropped 2 bases and J dropped 4 bases, with 6 bases sitting between them. The CDR3 sequence is 11 residues long. The CDR3: CAWSRDYEQYF. As DNA, the CDR3 is TGTGCCTGGAGTCGGGATTACGAGCAGTACTTC.

The gene calls are TRBV2 and TRBJ2-7; perhaps TRBD2 as D (6 bases). Germline V CDR1 and CDR2: SNHLY, FYNNEI. Deletions cut 7 bases from V and 2 bases from J, with 18 bases between. This CDR3 region has 15 residues. In DNA form, the CDR3 reads TGTGCCAGCATAGGCCGGGGAGGTGGGGCCTACGAGCAGTACTTC. Translating it yields CASIGRGGGAYEQYF.

The chain is built from TRBV5-4 and TRBJ2-1, with 7 bases that match TRBD2. Germline V gene lookup returns CDR1 SGHNT and CDR2 YYREEE (reference sequence). CDR3 length equals 14 residues. The V gene end was trimmed by 5 bases and the J gene end by 5 bases; junction bases not matched to a gene: 7. Here the CDR3 reads CASSRTTSHNEQFF. The CDR3 nucleotides are TGTGCCAGCAGTCGCACGACTAGCCACAATGAGCAGTTCTTC.

The chain joins TRBV6-5 to TRBJ2-1, with D hard to call. V was clipped by 7 bases and J by 0 bases, with 7 bases between them. Germline assignment: CDR1 MNHEY and CDR2 SVGAGI. CDR3 size: 13 residues. For the CDR3, the DNA is TGTGCCAGCACCCCGAGCTCCTACAATGAGCAGTTCTTC. Translation: CASTPSSYNEQFF.

The rearrangement links TRBV5-4 to TRBJ2-5, with 7 bases aligning to TRBD2. The CDR3 has 15 residues. Germline V gene lookup returns CDR1 SGHNT and CDR2 YYREEE (reference sequence). Losses at the gene ends were 2 bases for V and 1 base for J; bases not matched to a gene: 5. This CDR3 reads CASSLPGTTQETQYF. Written as DNA, the CDR3 is TGTGCCAGCAGCTTACCCGGGACTACCCAAGAGACCCAGTACTTC.

This clone was counted a few times. The genes are TRBV5-4 and TRBJ1-3; 9 positions match TRBD1. This CDR3 is built from 17 residues. V trimming: 4 bases; J trimming: 0 bases; junction bases outside the gene matches: 8. Germline V gene data show CDR1 as SGHNT and CDR2 as YYREEE (reference sequence). The CDR3 region is CASSQRQGGRSGNTIYF. CDR3 sequence (DNA): TGTGCCAGCAGCCAGCGACAGGGGGGACGCTCTGGAAACACCATATATTTT.

The J gene is TRBJ2-6, the V gene TRBV29-1, with 9 bases aligning to TRBD1. CDR1 SQVTM and CDR2 ANQGSEA come from the germline V gene. The CDR3 contains 18 residues. The J segment lost 2 bases and the V segment lost 3 bases, leaving 11 bases of the junction unmatched. CDR3 protein: CSVDGSPGQGAGANVLTF. The CDR3 DNA sequence: TGCAGCGTTGATGGTTCTCCGGGACAGGGTGCTGGGGCCAACGTCCTGACTTTC.

The chain recombines TRBV4-1 with TRBJ2-1; D remains ambiguous. The CDR3 length is 17 residues. CDR1 and CDR2 (germline): MGHRA, YSYEKL. Trimming pared 0 bases from V and 0 bases from J, leaving 12 bases between. The CDR3 reads CASSQDEGGSSYNEQFF. The CDR3 bases are TGCGCCAGCAGCCAAGATGAAGGCGGAAGCTCCTACAATGAGCAGTTCTTC.

Notes on this clone: In the same sample, other DNA sequences code for this CDR3. The chain recombines TRBV9 with TRBJ2-1; 14 bases are a match to TRBD2. The J segment lost 7 bases and the V segment lost 0 bases, leaving 0 bases of the junction unmatched. Germline V gives CDR1 SGDLS, CDR2 YYNGEE. The CDR3 sequence is 15 residues long. This CDR3 is CASSVGLAGGNEQFF. CDR3 DNA sequence: TGTGCCAGCAGCGTAGGACTAGCGGGAGGGAATGAGCAGTTCTTC.

The rearrangement uses TRBV6-1 and TRBJ2-1; TRBD2 agrees at 9 bases. V was clipped by 9 bases and J by 1 base; unmatched bases: 4. The CDR3 contains 14 residues. Germline V CDR1 and CDR2: MNHNS, SASEGT. Here the CDR3 DNA reads TGTGCCAGTAGTAGCGGGAGATCCTACAATGAGCAGTTCTTC. Encoded protein: CASSSGRSYNEQFF.

To note about this clone: At one end, the junction sequence differs from germline, possibly due to a read error. This chain joins TRBV20-1 and TRBJ2-3, with a weak D call TRBD2 (6 bases). The CDR3 has 8 residues. Germline V CDR1 and CDR2: DFQATT, SNEGSKA (reference sequence). CDR3 loop: CSASSGEF. The CDR3 DNA is TGCAGTGCTAGCTCGGGGGAATTT.

The V and J genes are TRBV6-1 and TRBJ1-5; weak D call: TRBD1 (5 bases). The CDR3 extends over 15 amino acids. V gave up 3 bases and J gave up 5 bases, with 14 bases separating them. Germline loops: CDR1 MNHNS, CDR2 SASEGT. The CDR3 region has the DNA TGTGCCAGCAGTGACCCCTCAGGGTCCGATCAGCCCCAGCATTTT. It codes for CASSDPSGSDQPQHF.

The V and J genes are TRBV19 and TRBJ2-1; 8 bases agree with TRBD2. The CDR3 runs to 17 residues. The germline gives CDR1 LNHDA, CDR2 SQIVND (reference sequence). V shed 5 bases, J shed 2 bases, and the junction held 11 bases outside the gene matches. DNA for the CDR3: TGTGCCAGTAGTGCTTCGCCAGCGGGAGTCACCTACAATGAGCAGTTCTTC. It is translated as CASSASPAGVTYNEQFF.